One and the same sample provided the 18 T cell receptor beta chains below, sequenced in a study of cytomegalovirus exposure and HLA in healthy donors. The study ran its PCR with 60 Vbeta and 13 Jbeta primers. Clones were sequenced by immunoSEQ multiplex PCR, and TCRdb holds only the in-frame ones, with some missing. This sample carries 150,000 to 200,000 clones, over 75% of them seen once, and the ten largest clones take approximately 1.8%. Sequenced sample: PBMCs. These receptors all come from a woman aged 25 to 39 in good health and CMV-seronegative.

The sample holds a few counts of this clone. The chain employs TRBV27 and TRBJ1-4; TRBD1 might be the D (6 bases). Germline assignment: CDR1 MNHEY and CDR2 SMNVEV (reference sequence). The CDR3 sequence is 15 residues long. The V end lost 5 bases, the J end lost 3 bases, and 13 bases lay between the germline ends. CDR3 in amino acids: CASSPSGTSNEKLFF. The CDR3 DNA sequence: TGTGCCAGCAGTCCATCCGGGACATCTAATGAAAAACTGTTTTTT.

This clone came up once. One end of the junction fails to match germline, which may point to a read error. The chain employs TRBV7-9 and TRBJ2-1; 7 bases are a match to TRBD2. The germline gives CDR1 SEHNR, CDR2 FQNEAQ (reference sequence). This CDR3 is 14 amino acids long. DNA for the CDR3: TGTTCCAGCAGCTTAGCTAGCGGTTACAATGAGCAGTTCTTC. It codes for CSSSLASGYNEQFF. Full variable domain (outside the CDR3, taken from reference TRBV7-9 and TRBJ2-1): DTGVSQNPRHKITKRGQNVTFRCDPISEHNRLYWYRQTLGQGPEFLTYFQNEAQLEKSRLLSDRFSAERPKGSFSTLEIQRTEQGDSAMYLCSSSLASGYNEQFFGPGTRLTVL.

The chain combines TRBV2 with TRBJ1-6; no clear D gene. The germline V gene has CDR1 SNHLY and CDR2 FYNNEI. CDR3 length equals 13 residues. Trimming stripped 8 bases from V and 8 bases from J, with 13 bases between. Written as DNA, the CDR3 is TGTGCCAGCCGCGACTCGGCGGATTCACCCCTCCACTTT. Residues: CASRDSADSPLHF.

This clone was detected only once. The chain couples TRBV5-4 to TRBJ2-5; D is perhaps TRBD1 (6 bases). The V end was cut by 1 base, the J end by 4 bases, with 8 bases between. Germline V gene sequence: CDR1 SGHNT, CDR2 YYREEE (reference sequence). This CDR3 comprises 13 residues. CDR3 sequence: CASSLNRAETQYF. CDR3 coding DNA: TGTGCCAGCAGCTTGAACAGGGCAGAGACCCAGTACTTC.

The CDR3 protein is CAWSRGAYYGYTF. The CDR3 DNA sequence: TGTGCCTGGAGTCGGGGGGCCTATTATGGCTACACCTTC. The chain is built from TRBV30 and TRBJ1-2; perhaps TRBD1 as D (6 bases). Trimming removed 2 bases from V and 5 bases from J, with 12 bases in between. The germline V gene has CDR1 GTSNPN and CDR2 SVGIG (reference sequence). The CDR3 runs to 13 residues.

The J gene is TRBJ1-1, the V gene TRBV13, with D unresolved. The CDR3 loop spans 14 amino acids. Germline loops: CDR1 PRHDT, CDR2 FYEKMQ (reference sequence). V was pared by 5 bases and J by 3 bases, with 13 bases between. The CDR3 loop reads CASSLGVPYTEAFF. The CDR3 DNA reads TGTGCCAGCAGCCTCGGGGTTCCCTACACTGAAGCTTTCTTT.

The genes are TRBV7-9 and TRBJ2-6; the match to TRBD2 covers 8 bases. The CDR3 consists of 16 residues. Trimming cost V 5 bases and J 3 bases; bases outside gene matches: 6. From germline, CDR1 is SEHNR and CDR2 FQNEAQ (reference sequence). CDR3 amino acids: CASSPGGRSGANVLTF. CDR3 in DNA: TGTGCCAGCAGCCCGGGGGGGCGCAGTGGGGCCAACGTCCTGACTTTC.

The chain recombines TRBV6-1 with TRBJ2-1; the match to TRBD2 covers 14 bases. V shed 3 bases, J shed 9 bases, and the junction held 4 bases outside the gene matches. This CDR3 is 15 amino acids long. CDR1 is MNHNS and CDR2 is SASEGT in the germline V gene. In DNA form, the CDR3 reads TGTGCCAGCAGTGATTGGGGACTAGCGGGAGTTGAGCAGTTCTTC. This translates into CASSDWGLAGVEQFF.

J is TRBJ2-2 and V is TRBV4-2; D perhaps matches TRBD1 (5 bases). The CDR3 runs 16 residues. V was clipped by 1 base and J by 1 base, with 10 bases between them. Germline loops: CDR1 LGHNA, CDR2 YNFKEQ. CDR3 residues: CASSQGGAVNTGELFF. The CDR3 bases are TGTGCCAGCAGCCAAGGTGGGGCGGTGAACACCGGGGAGCTGTTTTTT.

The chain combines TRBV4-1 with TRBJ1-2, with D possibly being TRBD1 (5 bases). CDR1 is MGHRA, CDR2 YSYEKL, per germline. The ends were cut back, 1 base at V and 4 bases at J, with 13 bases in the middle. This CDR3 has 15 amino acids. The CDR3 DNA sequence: TGCGCCAGCAGCCAAGTCGGGGGACTTGCCTATGGCTACACCTTC. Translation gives CASSQVGGLAYGYTF.

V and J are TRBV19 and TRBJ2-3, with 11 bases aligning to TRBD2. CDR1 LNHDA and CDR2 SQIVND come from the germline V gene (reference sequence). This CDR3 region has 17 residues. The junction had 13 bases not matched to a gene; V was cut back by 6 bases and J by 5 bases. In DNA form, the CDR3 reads TGTGCCAGTAGATCCTGGGCTAGCGGGAGGTTATTAGATACGCAGTATTTT. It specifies CASRSWASGRLLDTQYF.

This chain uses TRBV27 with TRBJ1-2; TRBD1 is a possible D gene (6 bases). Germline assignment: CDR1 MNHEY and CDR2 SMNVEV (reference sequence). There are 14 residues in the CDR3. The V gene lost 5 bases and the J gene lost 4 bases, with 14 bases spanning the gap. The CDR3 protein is CASSLRGGTYGYTF. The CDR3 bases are TGTGCCAGCAGTCTCAGGGGAGGGACCTATGGCTACACCTTC.

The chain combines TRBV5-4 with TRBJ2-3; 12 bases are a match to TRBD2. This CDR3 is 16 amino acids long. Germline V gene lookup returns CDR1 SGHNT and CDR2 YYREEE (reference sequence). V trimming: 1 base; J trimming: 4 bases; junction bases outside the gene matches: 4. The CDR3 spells CASSLKASGRADTQYF. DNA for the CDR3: TGTGCCAGCAGCTTGAAGGCTAGCGGGAGGGCAGATACGCAGTATTTT.

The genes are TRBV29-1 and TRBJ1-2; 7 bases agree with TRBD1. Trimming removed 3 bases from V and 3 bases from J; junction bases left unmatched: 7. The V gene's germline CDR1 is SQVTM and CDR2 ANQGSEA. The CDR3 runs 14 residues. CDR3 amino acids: CSVDRRQGDYGYTF. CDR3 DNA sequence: TGCAGCGTTGATCGTCGACAGGGAGACTATGGCTACACCTTC.

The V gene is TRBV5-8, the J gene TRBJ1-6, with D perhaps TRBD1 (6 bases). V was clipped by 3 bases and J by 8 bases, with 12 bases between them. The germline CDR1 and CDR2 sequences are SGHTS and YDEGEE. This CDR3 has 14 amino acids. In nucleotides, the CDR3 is TGTGCCAGCAGCTCACTCAGGGGCCATTCACCCCTCCACTTT. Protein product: CASSSLRGHSPLHF.

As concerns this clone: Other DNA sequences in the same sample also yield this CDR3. In DNA form, the CDR3 reads TGTGCCAGCAGCCACGGACAATCCTACGAGCAGTACTTC. It yields the protein CASSHGQSYEQYF. This chain uses TRBV27 with TRBJ2-7, with a tentative D call TRBD1 (5 bases). The CDR3 totals 13 residues. From germline, CDR1 is MNHEY and CDR2 SMNVEV (reference sequence). Trimming removed 6 bases from V and 1 base from J, with 10 bases in between.

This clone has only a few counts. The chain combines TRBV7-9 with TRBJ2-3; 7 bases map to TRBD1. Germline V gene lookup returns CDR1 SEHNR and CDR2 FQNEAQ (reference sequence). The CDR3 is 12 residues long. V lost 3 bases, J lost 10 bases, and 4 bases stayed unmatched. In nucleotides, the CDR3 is TGTGCCAGCAGCTTGACAGGGAGTTCGCAGTATTTT. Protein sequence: CASSLTGSSQYF.

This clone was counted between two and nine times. The CDR3 reads CASSRSWGTSGRFSYEQYF. The CDR3 coding sequence is TGTGCCAGCAGCCGATCCTGGGGGACTAGCGGGAGGTTTTCCTACGAGCAGTACTTC. The V and J genes are TRBV28 and TRBJ2-7; 15 bases agree with TRBD2. CDR1 and CDR2 from the germline V gene are MDHEN and SYDVKM. The V gene end was trimmed by 6 bases and the J gene end by 1 base; junction bases not matched to a gene: 13. The CDR3 is made up of 19 amino acids.